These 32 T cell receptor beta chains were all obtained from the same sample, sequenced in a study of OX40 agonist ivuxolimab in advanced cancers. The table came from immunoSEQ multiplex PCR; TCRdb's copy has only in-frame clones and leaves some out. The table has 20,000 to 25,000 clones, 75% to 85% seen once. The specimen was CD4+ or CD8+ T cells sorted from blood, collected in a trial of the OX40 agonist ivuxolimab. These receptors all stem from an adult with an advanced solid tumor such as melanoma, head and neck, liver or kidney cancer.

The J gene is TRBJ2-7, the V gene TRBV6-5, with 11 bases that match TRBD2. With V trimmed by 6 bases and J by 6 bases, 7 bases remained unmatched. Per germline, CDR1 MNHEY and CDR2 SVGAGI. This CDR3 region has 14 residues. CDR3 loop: CASRILAGAPEQYF. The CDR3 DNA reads TGTGCCAGCAGAATACTAGCGGGAGCCCCCGAGCAGTACTTC.

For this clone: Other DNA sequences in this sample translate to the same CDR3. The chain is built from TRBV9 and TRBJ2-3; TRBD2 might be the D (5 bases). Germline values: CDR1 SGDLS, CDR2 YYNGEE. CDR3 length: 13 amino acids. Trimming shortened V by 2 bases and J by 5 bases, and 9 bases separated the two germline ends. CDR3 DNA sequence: TGTGCCAGCAGCGTTGGCGGAGGAGATACGCAGTATTTT. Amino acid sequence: CASSVGGGDTQYF.

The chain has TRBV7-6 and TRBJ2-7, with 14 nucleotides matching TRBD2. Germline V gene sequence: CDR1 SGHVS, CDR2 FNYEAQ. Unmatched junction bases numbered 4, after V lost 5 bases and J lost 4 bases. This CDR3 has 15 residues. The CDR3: CASSPGTSGRYEQYF. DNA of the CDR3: TGTGCCAGCAGCCCGGGGACTAGCGGGAGATACGAGCAGTACTTC.

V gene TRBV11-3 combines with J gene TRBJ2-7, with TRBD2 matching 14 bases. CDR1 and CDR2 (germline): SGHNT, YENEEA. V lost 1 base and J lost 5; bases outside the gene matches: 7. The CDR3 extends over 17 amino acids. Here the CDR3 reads CASSLGGGLAGVDEQYF. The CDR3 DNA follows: TGTGCCAGCAGCTTAGGGGGGGGACTAGCGGGAGTCGACGAGCAGTACTTC.

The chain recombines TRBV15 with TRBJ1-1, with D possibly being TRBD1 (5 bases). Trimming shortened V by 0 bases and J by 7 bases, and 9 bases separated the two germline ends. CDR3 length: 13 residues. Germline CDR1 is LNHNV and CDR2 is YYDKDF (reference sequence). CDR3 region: CATSRDRGDEAFF. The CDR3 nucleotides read TGTGCCACCAGCAGAGATCGGGGGGATGAAGCTTTCTTT.

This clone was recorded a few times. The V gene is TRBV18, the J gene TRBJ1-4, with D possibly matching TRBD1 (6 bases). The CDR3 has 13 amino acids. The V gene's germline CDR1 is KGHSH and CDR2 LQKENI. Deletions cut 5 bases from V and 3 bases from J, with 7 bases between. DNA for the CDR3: TGTGCCAGCTCAGGGGGCCCTAATGAAAAACTGTTTTTT. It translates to CASSGGPNEKLFF.

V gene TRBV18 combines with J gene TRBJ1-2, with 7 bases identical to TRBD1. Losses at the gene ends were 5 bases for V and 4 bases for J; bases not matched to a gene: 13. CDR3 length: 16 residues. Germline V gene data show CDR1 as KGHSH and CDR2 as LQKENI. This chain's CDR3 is CASSSKGGGAVYGYTF. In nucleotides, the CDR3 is TGTGCCAGCTCATCCAAGGGAGGGGGCGCTGTCTATGGCTACACCTTC.

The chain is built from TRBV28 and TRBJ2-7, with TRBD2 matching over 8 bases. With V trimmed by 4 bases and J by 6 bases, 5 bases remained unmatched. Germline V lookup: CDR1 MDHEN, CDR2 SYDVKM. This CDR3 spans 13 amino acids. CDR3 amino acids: CASSYGRGAEQYF. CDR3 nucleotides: TGTGCCAGCAGTTACGGGAGGGGGGCCGAGCAGTACTTC.

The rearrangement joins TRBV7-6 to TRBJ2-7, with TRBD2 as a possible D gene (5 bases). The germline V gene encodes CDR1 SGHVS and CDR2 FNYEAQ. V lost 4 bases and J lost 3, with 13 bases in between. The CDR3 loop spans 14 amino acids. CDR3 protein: CASSSASTNYEQYF. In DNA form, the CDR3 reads TGTGCCAGCAGCTCGGCTAGCACCAACTACGAGCAGTACTTC.

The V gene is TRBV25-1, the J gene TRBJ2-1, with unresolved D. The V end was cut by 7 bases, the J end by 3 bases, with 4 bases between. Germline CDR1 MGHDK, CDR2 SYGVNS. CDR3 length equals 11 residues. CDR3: CASNSYNEQFF. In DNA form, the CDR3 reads TGTGCCAGCAACAGCTACAATGAGCAGTTCTTC.

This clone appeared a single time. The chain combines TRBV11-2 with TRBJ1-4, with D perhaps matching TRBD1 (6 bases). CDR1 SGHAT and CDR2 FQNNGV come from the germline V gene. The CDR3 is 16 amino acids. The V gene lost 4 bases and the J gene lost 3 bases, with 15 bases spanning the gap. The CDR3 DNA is TGTGCCAGCAGCTCAAACACAGGGAGACCTAATGAAAAACTGTTTTTT. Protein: CASSSNTGRPNEKLFF.

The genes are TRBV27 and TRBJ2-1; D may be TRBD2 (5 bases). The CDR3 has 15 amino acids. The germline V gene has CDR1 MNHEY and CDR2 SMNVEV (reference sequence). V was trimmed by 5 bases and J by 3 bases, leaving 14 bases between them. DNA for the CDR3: TGTGCCAGCAGTAACCCAACTAGTGGCTACAATGAGCAGTTCTTC. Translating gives CASSNPTSGYNEQFF.

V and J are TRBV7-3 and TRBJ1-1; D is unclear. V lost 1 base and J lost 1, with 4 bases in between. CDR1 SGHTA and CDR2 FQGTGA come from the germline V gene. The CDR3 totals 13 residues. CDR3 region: CASSLMPNTEAFF. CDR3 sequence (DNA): TGTGCCAGCAGCTTAATGCCGAACACTGAAGCTTTCTTT.

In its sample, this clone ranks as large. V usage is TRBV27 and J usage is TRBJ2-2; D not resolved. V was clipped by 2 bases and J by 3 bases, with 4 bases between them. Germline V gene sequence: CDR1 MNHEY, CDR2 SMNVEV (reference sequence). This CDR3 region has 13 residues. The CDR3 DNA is TGTGCCAGCAGTTTAGGGTACACCGGGGAGCTGTTTTTT. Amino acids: CASSLGYTGELFF.

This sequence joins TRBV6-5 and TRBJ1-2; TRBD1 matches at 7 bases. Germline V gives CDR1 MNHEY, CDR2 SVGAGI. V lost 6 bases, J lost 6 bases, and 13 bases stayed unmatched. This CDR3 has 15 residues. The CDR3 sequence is CASRIPGQISDGYTF. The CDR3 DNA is TGTGCCAGCAGAATCCCGGGACAGATCTCCGATGGCTACACCTTC.

The CDR3 loop is CASSLGFNEQFF. DNA for the CDR3: TGTGCCAGCAGCTTAGGCTTCAATGAGCAGTTCTTC. The V call is TRBV11-2, the J call TRBJ2-1; D not resolved. Germline loops: CDR1 SGHAT, CDR2 FQNNGV. V lost 1 base to trimming and J lost 6 bases, with 4 bases between them. This CDR3 has 12 amino acids.

The CDR3 DNA reads TGTGCCAGCAGTCCATTGCCGGGACGGACTAATTCACCCCTCCACTTT. This translates into CASSPLPGRTNSPLHF. This chain connects TRBV27 to TRBJ1-6; weak D call: TRBD1 (5 bases). This CDR3 is 16 amino acids long. Trimming took 5 bases from V and 6 from J, leaving 17 bases between them. CDR1 is MNHEY and CDR2 is SMNVEV in the germline V gene (reference sequence).

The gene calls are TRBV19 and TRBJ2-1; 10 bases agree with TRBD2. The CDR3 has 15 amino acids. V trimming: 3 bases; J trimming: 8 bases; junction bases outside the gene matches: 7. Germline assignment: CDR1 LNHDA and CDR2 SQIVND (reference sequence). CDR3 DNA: TGTGCCAGTAGTATTATGGCTAGCGGGAGCTATGAGCAGTTCTTC. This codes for CASSIMASGSYEQFF.

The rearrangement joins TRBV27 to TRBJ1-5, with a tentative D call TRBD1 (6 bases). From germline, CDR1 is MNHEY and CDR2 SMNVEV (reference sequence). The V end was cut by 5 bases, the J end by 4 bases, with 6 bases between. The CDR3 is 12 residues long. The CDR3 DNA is TGTGCCAGCAGTAGGGGGAATCAGCCCCAGCATTTT. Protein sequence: CASSRGNQPQHF.

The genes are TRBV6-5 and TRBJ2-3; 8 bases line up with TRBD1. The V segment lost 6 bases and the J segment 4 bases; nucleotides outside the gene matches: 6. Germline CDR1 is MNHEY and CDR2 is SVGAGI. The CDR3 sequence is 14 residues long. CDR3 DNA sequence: TGTGCCAGCAGGACGGGACAGGCCTCAGATACGCAGTATTTT. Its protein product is CASRTGQASDTQYF.

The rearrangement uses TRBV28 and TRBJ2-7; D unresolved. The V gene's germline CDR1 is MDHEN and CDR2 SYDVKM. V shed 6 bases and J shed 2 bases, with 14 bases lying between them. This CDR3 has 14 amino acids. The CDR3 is CASSDSLAPYEQYF. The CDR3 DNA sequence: TGTGCCAGCAGCGACTCGTTAGCACCCTACGAGCAGTACTTC.

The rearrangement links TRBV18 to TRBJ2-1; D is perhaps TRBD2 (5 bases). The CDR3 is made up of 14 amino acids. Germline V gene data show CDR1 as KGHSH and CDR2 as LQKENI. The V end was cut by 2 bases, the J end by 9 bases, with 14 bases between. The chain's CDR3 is CASSPGQPSSEQFF. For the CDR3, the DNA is TGTGCCAGCTCACCAGGGCAGCCTAGCAGTGAGCAGTTCTTC. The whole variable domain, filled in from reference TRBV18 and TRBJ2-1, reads NAGVMQNPRHLVRRRGQEARLRCSPMKGHSHVYWYRQLPEEGLKFMVYLQKENIIDESGMPKERFSAEFPKEGPSILRIQQVVRGDSAAYFCASSPGQPSSEQFFGPGTRLTVL.

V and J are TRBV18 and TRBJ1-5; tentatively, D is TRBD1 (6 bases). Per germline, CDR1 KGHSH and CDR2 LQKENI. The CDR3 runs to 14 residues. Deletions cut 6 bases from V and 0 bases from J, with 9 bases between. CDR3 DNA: TGTGCCAGCTCCCAGGGGATTAGCAATCAGCCCCAGCATTTT. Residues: CASSQGISNQPQHF.

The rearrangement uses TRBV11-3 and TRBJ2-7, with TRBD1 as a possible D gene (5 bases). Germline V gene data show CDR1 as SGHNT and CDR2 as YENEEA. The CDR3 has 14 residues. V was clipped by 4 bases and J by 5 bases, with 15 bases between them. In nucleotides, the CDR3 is TGTGCCAGCAGCTCCACTGGACACACCGACGAGCAGTACTTC. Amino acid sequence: CASSSTGHTDEQYF. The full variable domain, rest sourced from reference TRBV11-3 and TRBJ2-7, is EAGVVQSPRYKIIEKKQPVAFWCNPISGHNTLYWYLQNLGQGPELLIRYENEEAVDDSQLPKDRFSAERLKGVDSTLKIQPAELGDSAVYLCASSSTGHTDEQYFGPGTRLTVT.

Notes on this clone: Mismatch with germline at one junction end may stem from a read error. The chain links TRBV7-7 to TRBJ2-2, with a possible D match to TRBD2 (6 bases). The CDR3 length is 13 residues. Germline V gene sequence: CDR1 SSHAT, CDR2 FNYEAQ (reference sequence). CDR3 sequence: CASSLAEGWELFF. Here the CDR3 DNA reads TGTGCTAGCAGCTTAGCGGAGGGTTGGGAGCTGTTTTTT.

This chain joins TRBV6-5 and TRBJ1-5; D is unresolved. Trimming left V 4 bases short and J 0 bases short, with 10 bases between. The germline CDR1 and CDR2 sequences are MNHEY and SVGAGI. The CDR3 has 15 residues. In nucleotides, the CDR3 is TGTGCCAGCAGTTCTGGCGGACCTAGCAATCAGCCCCAGCATTTT. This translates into CASSSGGPSNQPQHF.

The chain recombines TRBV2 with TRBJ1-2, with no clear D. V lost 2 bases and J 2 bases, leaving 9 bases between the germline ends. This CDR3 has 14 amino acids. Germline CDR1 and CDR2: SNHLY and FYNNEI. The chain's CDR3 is CASSEFLSNYGYTF. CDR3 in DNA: TGTGCCAGCAGTGAATTCCTCTCGAACTATGGCTACACCTTC.

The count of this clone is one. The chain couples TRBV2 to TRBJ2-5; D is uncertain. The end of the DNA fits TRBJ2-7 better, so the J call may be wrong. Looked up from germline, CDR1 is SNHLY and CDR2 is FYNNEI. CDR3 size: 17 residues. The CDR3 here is CASSFGRRVPVGYEQYF. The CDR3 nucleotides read TGTGCCAGCAGCTTCGGACGGCGCGTACCAGTAGGCTACGAGCAGTACTTC.

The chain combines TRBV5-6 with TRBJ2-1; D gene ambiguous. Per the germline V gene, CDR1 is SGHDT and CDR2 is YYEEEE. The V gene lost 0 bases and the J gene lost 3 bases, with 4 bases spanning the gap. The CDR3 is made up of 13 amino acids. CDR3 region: CASSLVHYNEQFF. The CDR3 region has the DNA TGTGCCAGCAGCTTGGTACACTACAATGAGCAGTTCTTC. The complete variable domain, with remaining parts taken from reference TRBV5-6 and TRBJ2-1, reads DAGVTQSPTHLIKTRGQQVTLRCSPKSGHDTVSWYQQALGQGPQFIFQYYEEEERQRGNFPDRFSGHQFPNYSSELNVNALLLGDSALYLCASSLVHYNEQFFGPGTRLTVL.

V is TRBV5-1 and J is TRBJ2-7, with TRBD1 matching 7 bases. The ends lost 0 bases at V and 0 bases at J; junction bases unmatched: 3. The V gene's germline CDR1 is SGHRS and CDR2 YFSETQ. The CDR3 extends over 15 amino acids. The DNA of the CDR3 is TGCGCCAGCAGCTTGGGGGACAGAAGCTCCTACGAGCAGTACTTC. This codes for CASSLGDRSSYEQYF.

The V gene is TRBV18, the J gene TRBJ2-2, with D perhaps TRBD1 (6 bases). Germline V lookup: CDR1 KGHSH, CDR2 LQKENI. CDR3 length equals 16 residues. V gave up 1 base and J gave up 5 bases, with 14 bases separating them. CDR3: CASSPLLGARTGELFF. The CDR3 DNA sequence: TGTGCCAGCTCACCACTCTTGGGGGCGAGGACCGGGGAGCTGTTTTTT.

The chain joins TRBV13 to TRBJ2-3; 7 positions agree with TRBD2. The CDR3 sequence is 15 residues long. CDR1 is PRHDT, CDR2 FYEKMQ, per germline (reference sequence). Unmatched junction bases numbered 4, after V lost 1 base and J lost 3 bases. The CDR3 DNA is TGTGCCAGCAGCTTAGAAGGCGGGAGAACAGATACGCAGTATTTT. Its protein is CASSLEGGRTDTQYF. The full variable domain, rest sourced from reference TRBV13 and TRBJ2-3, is AAGVIQSPRHLIKEKRETATLKCYPIPRHDTVYWYQQGPGQDPQFLISFYEKMQSDKGSIPDRFSAQQFSDYHSELNMSSLELGDSALYFCASSLEGGRTDTQYFGPGTRLTVL.